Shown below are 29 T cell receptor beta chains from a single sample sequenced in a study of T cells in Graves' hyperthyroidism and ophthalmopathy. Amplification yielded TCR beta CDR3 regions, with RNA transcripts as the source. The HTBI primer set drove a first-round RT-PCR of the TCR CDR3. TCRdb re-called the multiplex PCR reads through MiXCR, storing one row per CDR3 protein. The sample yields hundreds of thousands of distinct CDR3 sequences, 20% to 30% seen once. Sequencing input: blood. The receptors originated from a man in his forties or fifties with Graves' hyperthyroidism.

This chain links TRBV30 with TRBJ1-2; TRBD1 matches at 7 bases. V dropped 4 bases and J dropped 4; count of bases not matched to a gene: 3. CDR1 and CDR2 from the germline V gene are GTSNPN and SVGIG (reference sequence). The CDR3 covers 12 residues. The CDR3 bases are TGTGCCTGGACGACAGGGCTCTATGGCTACACCTTC. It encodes CAWTTGLYGYTF. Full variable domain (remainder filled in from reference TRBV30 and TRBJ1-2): SQTIHQWPATLVQPVGSPLSLECTVEGTSNPNLYWYRQAAGRGLQLLFYSVGIGQISSEVPQNLSASRPQDRQFILSSKKLLLSDSGFYLCAWTTGLYGYTFGSGTRLTVV.

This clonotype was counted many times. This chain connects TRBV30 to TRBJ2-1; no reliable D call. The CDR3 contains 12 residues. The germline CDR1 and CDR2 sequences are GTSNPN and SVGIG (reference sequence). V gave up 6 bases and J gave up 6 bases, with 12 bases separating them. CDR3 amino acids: CACRRFGNEQFF. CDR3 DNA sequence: TGTGCCTGTAGACGCTTTGGCAATGAGCAGTTCTTC.

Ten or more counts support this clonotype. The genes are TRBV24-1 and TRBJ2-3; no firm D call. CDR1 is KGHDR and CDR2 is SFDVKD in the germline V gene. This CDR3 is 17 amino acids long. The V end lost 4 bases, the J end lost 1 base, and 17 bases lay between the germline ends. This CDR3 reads CATSEAPLGMRTDTQYF. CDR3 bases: TGTGCCACCAGTGAAGCCCCCCTTGGGATGCGCACAGATACGCAGTATTTT.

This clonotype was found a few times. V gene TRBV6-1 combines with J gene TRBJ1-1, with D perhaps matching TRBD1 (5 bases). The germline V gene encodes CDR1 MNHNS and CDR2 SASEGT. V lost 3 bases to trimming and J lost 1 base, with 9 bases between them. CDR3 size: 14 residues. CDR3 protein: CASSDGTENTEAFF. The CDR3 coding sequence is TGTGCCAGCAGTGACGGGACGGAGAACACTGAAGCTTTCTTT.

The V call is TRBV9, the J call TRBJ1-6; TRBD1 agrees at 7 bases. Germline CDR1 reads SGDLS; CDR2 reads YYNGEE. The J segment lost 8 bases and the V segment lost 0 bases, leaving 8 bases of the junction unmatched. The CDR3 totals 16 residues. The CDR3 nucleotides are TGTGCCAGCAGCGTAGCTGGGACAGTGATGGATTCACCCCTCCACTTT. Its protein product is CASSVAGTVMDSPLHF. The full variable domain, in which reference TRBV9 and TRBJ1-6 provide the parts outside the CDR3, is DSGVTQTPKHLITATGQRVTLRCSPRSGDLSVYWYQQSLDQGLQFLIQYYNGEERAKGNILERFSAQQFPDLHSELNLSSLELGDSALYFCASSVAGTVMDSPLHFGNGTRLTVT.

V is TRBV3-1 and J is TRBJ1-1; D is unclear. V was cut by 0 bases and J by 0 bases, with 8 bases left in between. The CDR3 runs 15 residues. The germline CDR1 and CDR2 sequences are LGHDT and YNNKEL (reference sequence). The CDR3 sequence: CASSQEGAMNTEAFF. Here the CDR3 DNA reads TGTGCCAGCAGCCAAGAGGGAGCGATGAACACTGAAGCTTTCTTT.

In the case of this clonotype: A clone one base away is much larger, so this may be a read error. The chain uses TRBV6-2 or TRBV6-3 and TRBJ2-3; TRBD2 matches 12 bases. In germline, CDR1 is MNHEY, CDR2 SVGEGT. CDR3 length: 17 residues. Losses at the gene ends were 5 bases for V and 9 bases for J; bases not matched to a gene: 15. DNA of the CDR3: TGTGCCAGCAGTGACTACCCTAGCGGGAGGGCCTTAGAGACGCAGTATTTT. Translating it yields CASSDYPSGRALETQYF.

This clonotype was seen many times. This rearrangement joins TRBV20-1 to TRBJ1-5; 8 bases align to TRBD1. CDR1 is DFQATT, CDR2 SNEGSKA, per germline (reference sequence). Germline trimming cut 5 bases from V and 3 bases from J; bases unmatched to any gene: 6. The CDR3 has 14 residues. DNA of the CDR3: TGCAGTGCTGCTCGGACAGGGCTCAATCAGCCCCAGCATTTT. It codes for CSAARTGLNQPQHF.

The CDR3 nucleotides are TGCAGTGCTCTCGAATCCTATAATTCACCCCTCCACTTT. The encoded protein is CSALESYNSPLHF. J is TRBJ1-6 and V is TRBV20-1, with D unresolved. The germline V gene encodes CDR1 DFQATT and CDR2 SNEGSKA (reference sequence). CDR3 length: 13 residues. The V and J ends lost 5 bases and 1 base respectively, with 6 bases between them.

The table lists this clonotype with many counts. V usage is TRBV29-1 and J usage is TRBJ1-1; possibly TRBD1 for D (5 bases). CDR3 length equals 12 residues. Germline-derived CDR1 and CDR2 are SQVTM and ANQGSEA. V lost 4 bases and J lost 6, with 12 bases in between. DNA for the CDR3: TGCAGCGTTGCCCAGGGACGGGCTGAAGCTTTCTTT. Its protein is CSVAQGRAEAFF.

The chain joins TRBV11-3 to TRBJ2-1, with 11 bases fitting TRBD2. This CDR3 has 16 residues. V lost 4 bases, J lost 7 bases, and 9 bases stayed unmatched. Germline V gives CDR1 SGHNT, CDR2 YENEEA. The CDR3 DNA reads TGTGCCAGCAGCTCAAATAGCGGGAGGGCAAAAAATGAGCAGTTCTTC. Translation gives CASSSNSGRAKNEQFF.

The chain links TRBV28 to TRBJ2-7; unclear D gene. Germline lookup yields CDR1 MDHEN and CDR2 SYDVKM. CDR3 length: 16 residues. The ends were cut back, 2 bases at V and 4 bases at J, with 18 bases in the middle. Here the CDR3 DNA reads TGTGCCAGCAGTTTAAAGTTTTTGAATCCTACGTACGAGCAGTACTTC. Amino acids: CASSLKFLNPTYEQYF.

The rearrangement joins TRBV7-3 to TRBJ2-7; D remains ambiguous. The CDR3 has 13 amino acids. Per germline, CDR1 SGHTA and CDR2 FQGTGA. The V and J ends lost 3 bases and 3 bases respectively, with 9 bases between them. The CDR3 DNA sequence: TGTGCCAGCAGCTTTGGCGGCGGCTACGAGCAGTACTTC. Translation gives CASSFGGGYEQYF.

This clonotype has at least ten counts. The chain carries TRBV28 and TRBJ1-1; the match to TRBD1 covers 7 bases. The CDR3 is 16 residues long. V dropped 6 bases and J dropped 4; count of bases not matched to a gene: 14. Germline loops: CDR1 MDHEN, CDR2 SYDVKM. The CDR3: CASRTGTATGSTEAFF. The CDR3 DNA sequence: TGTGCCAGCAGAACCGGGACAGCCACGGGGAGCACTGAAGCTTTCTTT. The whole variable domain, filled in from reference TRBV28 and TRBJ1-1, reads DVKVTQSSRYLVKRTGEKVFLECVQDMDHENMFWYRQDPGLGLRLIYFSYDVKMKEKGDIPEGYSVSREKKERFSLILESASTNQTSMYLCASRTGTATGSTEAFFGQGTRLTVV.

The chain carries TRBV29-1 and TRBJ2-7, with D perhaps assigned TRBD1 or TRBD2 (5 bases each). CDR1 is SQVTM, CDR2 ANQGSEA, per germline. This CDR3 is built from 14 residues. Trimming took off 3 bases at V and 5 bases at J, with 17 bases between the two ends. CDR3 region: CSVEWDLKGHEQYF. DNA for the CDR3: TGCAGCGTTGAGTGGGACCTCAAAGGCCACGAGCAGTACTTC.

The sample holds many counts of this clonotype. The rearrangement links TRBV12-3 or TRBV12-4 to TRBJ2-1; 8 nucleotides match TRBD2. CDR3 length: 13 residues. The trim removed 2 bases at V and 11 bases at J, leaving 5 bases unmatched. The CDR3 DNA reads TGTGCCAGCAGTTTAAGGCTAGCGGGCCAGCAGTTCTTC. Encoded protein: CASSLRLAGQQFF.

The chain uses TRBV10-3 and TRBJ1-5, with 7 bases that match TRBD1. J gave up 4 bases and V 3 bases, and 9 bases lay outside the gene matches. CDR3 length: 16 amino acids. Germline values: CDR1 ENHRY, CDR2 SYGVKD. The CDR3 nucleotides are TGTGCCATCAGTGAAGGTCCTGCACAGGGGAATCAGCCCCAGCATTTT. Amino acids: CAISEGPAQGNQPQHF.

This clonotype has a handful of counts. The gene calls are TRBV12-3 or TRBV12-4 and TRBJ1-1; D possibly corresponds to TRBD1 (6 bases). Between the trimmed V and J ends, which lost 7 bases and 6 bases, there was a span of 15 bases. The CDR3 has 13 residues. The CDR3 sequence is CASTLRGGAEAFF. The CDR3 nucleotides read TGTGCCAGCACCCTACGGGGGGGCGCTGAAGCTTTCTTT.

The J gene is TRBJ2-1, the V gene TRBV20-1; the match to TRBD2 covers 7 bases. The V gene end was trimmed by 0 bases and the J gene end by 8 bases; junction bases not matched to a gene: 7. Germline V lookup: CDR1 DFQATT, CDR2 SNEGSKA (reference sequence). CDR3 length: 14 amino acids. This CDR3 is CSAREGGSLYEQFF. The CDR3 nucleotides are TGCAGTGCTAGAGAGGGCGGGAGTCTCTATGAGCAGTTCTTC.

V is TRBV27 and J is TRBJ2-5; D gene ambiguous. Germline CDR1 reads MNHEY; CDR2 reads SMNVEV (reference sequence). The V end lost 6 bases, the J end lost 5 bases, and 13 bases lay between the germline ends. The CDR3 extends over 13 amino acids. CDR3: CASRRAGRETQYF. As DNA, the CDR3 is TGTGCCAGCAGACGGGCTGGGCGGGAGACCCAGTACTTC.

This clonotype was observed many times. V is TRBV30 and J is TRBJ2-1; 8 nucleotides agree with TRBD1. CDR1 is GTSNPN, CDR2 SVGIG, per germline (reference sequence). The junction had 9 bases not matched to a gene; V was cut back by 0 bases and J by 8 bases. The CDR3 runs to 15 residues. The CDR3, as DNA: TGTGCCTGGAGTGTATTAGGCAGGGGGCTGGATGAGCAGTTCTTC. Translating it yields CAWSVLGRGLDEQFF.

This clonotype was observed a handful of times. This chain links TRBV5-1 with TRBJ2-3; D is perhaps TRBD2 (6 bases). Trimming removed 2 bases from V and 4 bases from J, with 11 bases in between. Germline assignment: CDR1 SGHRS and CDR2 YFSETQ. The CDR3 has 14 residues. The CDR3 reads CASSFTSIPDTQYF. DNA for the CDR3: TGCGCCAGCAGCTTCACTAGCATCCCAGATACGCAGTATTTT. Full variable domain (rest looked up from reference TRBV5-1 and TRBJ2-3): KAGVTQTPRYLIKTRGQQVTLSCSPISGHRSVSWYQQTPGQGLQFLFEYFSETQRNKGNFPGRFSGRQFSNSRSEMNVSTLELGDSALYLCASSFTSIPDTQYFGPGTRLTVL.

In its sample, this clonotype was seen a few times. CDR3 residues: CASSATVSGELFF. The CDR3 coding sequence is TGTGCCAGCAGCGCCACTGTTTCCGGGGAGCTGTTTTTT. The gene calls are TRBV2 and TRBJ2-2, with no clear D. V was clipped by 6 bases and J by 6 bases, with 11 bases between them. In germline, CDR1 is SNHLY, CDR2 FYNNEI. CDR3 length equals 13 residues.

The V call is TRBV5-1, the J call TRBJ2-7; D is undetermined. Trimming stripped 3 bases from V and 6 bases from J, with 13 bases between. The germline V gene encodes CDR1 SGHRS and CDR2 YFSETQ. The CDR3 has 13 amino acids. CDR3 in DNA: TGCGCCAGCAGCTCGACCGTTGTTGGCGAGCAGTACTTC. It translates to CASSSTVVGEQYF.

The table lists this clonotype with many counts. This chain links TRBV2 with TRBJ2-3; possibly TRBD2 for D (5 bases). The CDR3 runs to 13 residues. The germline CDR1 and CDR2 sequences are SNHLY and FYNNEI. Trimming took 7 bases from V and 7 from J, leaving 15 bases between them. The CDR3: CASKAGSVNTQYF. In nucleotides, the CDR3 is TGTGCCAGCAAGGCGGGTAGCGTAAATACGCAGTATTTT.

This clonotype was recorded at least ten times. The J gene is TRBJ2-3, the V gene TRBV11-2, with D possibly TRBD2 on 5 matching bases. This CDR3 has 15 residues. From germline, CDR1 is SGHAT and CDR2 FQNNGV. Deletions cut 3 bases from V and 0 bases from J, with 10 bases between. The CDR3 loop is CASSFQAASTDTQYF. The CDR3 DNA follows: TGTGCCAGCAGCTTCCAAGCGGCAAGCACAGATACGCAGTATTTT.

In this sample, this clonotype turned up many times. CDR3 sequence reads: CASSSQRGGINEKLFF. DNA for the CDR3: TGTGCCAGCAGCTCCCAAAGGGGGGGGATTAATGAAAAACTGTTTTTT. V and J are TRBV28 and TRBJ1-4; tentatively, D is TRBD1 (6 bases). Trimming pared 6 bases from V and 4 bases from J, leaving 18 bases between. This CDR3 has 16 residues. Germline V gives CDR1 MDHEN, CDR2 SYDVKM.

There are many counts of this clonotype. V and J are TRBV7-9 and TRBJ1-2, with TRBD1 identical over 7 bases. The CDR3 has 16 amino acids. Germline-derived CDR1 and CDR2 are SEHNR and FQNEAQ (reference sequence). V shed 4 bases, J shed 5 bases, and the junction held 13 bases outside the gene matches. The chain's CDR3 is CASSSEGQPKGYGYTF. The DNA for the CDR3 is TGTGCCAGCAGCTCCGAGGGACAGCCCAAAGGTTATGGCTACACCTTC.

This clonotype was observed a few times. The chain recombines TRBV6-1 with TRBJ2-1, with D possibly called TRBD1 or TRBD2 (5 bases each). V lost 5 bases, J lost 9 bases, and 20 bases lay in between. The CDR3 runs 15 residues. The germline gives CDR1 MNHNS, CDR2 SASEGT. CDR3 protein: CASSFGPGPSGEQFF. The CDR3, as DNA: TGTGCCAGCAGTTTCGGGCCGGGACCCAGCGGTGAGCAGTTCTTC.